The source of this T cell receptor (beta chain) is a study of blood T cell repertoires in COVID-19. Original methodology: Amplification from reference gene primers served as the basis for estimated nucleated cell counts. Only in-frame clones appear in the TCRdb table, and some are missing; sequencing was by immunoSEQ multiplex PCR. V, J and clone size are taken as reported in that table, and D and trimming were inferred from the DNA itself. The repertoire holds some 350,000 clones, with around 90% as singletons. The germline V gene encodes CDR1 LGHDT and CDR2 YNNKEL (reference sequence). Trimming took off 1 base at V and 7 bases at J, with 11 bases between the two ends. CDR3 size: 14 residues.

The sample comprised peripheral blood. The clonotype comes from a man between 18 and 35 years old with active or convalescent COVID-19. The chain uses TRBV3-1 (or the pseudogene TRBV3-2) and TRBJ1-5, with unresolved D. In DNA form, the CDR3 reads TGTGCCAGCAGCCAAGGGCAGGTCGGACAGCCCCAGCATTTT. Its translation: CASSQGQVGQPQHF.